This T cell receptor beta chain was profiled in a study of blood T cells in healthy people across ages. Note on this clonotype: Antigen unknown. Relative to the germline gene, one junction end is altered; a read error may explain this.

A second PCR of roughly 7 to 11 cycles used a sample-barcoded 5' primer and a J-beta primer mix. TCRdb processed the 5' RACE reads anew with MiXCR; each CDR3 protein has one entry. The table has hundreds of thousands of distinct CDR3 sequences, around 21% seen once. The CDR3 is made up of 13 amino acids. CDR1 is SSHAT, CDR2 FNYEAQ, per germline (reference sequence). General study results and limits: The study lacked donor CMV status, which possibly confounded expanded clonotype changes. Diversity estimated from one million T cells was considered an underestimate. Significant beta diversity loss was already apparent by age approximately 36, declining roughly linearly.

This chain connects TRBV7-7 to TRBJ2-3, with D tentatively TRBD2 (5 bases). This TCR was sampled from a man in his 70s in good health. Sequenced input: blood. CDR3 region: CASSLAVGVTQYF. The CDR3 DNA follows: TGTGCTAGCAGCTTAGCCGTCGGGGTTACGCAGTATTTT.